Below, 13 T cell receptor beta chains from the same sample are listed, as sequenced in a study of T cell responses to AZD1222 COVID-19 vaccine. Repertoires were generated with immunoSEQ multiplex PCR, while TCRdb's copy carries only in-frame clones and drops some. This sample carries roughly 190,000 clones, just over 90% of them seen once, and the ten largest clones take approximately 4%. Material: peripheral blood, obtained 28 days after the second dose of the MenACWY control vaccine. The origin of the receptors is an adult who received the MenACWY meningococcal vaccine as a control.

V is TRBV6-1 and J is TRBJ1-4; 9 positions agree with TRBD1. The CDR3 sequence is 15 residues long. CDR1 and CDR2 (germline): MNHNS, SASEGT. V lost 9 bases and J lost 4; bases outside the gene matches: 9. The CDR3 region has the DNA TGTGCCAGTCGCCTGCCGGGACAGGGTAATGAAAAACTGTTTTTT. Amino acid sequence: CASRLPGQGNEKLFF.

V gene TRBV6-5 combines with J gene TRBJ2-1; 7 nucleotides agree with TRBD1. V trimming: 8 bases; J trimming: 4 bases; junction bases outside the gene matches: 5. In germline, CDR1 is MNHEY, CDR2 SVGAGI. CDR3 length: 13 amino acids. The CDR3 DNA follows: TGTGCCAGCGGGGGACAGATTTACAATGAGCAGTTCTTC. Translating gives CASGGQIYNEQFF.

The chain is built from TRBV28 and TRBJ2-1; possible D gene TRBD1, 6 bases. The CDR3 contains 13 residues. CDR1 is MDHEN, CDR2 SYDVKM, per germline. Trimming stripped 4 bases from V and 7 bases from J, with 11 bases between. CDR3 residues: CASSSSDRNEQFF. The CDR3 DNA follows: TGTGCCAGCAGTTCATCCGACAGGAATGAGCAGTTCTTC.

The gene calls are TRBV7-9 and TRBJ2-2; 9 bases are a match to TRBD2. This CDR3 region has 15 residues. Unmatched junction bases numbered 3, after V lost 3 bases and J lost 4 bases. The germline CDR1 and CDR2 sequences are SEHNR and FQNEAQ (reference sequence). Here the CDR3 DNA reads TGTGCCAGCAGCTTCGGCGGGAGGGCCACCGGGGAGCTGTTTTTT. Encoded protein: CASSFGGRATGELFF.

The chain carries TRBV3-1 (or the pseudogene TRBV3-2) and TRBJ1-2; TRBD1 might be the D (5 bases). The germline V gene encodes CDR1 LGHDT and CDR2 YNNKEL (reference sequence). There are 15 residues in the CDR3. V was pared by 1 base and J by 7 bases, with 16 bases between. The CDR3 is CASSQVRGSPLGYTF. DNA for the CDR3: TGTGCCAGCAGCCAAGTTAGGGGCAGTCCTCTTGGCTACACCTTC.

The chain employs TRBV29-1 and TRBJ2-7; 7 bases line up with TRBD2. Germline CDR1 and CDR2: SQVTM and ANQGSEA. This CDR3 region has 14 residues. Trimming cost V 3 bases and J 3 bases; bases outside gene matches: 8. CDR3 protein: CSVDGLVGDYEQYF. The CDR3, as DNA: TGCAGCGTTGATGGACTAGTGGGAGACTACGAGCAGTACTTC.

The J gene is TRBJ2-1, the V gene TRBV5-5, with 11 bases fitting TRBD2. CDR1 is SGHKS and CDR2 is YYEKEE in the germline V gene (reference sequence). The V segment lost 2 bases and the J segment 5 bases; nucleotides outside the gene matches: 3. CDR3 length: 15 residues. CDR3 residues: CASSFMTSGDNEQFF. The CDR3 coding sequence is TGTGCCAGCAGCTTTATGACTAGCGGGGACAATGAGCAGTTCTTC.

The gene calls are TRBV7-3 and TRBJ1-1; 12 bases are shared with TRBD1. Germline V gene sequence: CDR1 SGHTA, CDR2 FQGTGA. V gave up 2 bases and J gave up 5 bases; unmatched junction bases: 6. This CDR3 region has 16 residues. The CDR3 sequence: CASSLPGQGARTEAFF. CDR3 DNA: TGTGCCAGCAGCTTACCGGGACAGGGGGCGCGGACTGAAGCTTTCTTT.

For the CDR3, the DNA is TGTGCCAGTAGCGAGTTCGTCCAAGAGACCCAGTACTTC. Its translation is CASSEFVQETQYF. The V gene is TRBV19, the J gene TRBJ2-5; D uncertain. Trimming stripped 6 bases from V and 1 base from J, with 9 bases between. The CDR3 spans 13 residues. From germline, CDR1 is LNHDA and CDR2 SQIVND (reference sequence).

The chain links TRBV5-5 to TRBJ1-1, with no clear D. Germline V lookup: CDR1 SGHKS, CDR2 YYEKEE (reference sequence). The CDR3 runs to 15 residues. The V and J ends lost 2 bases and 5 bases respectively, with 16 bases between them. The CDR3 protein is CASSLTVGIRTEAFF. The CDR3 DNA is TGTGCCAGCAGCTTAACAGTGGGGATTCGGACTGAAGCTTTCTTT. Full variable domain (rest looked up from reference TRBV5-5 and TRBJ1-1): DAGVTQSPTHLIKTRGQQVTLRCSPISGHKSVSWYQQVLGQGPQFIFQYYEKEERGRGNFPDRFSARQFPNYSSELNVNALLLGDSALYLCASSLTVGIRTEAFFGQGTRLTVV.

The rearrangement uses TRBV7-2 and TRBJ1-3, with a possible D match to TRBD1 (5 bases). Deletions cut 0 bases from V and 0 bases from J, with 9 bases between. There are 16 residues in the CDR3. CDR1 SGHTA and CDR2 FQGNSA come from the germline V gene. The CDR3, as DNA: TGTGCCAGCAGCTTAGCGGGGGGAGCCTCTGGAAACACCATATATTTT. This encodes CASSLAGGASGNTIYF.

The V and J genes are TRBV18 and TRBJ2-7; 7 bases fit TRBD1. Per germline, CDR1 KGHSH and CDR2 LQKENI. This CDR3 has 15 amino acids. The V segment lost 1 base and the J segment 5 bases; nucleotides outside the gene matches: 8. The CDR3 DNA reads TGTGCCAGCTCACCACTGCAGGCAGGGGGAGACGAGCAGTACTTC. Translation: CASSPLQAGGDEQYF.

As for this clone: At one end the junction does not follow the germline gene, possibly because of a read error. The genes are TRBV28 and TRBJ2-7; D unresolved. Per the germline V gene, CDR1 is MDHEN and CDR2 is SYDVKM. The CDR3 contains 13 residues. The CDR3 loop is CATSSTPSYEQYF. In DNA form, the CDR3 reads TGTGCCACCAGTTCAACACCTTCCTACGAGCAGTACTTC.